The clone carrying this TCR beta chain appeared many times. Its antigen is undetermined. CDR3 length: 15 residues. V lost 0 bases to trimming and J lost 7 bases, with 18 bases between them. Germline assignment: CDR1 DFQATT and CDR2 SNEGSKA (reference sequence). The sample belongs to a study of T cells in Graves' hyperthyroidism and ophthalmopathy. Study-wide results and caveats: Researchers report that a 13 V-J model separated ophthalmopathy from stable hyperthyroidism.

Amplified TCR beta CDR3 regions derived from RNA transcripts. First-round RT-PCR with HTBI primers amplified the TCR CDR3 region. A single record per CDR3 protein comes from TCRdb applying MiXCR to the multiplex PCR reads. The sample records fewer than 350,000 distinct CDR3 sequences, about a sixth being singletons. Sequenced input: blood. The V call is TRBV20-1, the J call TRBJ1-1; D possibly corresponds to TRBD1 (5 bases). This sequence originates from a woman in her 40s with Graves' ophthalmopathy. CDR3 nucleotides: TGCAGTGCTAGAGATCTCCGCAGGGTCGAGGGTGAAGCTTTCTTT. It encodes CSARDLRRVEGEAFF.